The clone carrying this TCR beta chain was observed a few times. The data are from a study of T cells in localized non-small cell lung cancer. Generated by immunoSEQ multiplex PCR, the TCRdb table keeps only in-frame clones and is missing some. The table has about 1,900 clones, about a fifth seen once. The CDR3 sequence is 16 residues long. Germline lookup yields CDR1 SGHRS and CDR2 YFSETQ. V lost 0 bases to trimming and J lost 3 bases, with 13 bases between them. The receptor was isolated from a male donor aged 60 or over with stage II lung adenocarcinoma. The rearrangement joins TRBV5-1 to TRBJ1-5, with D possibly being TRBD1 (5 bases). The sequences come from lung tumor tissue, collected before any cancer treatment. CDR3 nucleotide sequence: TGCGCCAGCAGCTTGGGCCCCGGGACTACCAATCAGCCCCAGCATTTT. Its protein product is CASSLGPGTTNQPQHF.